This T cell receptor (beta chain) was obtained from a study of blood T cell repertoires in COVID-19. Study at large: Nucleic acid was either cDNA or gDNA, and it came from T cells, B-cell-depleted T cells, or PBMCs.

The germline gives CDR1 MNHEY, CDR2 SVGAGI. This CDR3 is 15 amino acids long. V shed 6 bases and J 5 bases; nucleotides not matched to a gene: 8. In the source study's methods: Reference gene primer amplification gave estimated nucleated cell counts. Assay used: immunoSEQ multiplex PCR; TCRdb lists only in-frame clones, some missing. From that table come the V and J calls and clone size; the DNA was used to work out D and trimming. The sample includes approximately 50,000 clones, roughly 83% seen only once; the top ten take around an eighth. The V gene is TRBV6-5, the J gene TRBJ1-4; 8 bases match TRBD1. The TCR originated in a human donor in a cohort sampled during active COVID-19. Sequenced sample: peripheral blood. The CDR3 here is CASSLQGTGNEKLFF. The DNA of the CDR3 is TGTGCCAGCAGCCTTCAAGGGACAGGAAATGAAAAACTGTTTTTT.